This T cell receptor beta chain was obtained from a study of long-term antiretroviral therapy in people with HIV. Study summary: The immediate-ART recommendation dates to 2015, and the earliest samples predate it by about a decade. Findings of the study overall: HIV repertoires spanned tighter CDR3 length ranges than controls did. At every time point, clones expanded before ART dominated the repertoire.

V dropped 4 bases and J dropped 0 bases, with 14 bases sitting between them. Per germline, CDR1 SGHRS and CDR2 YFSETQ. The CDR3 loop spans 17 amino acids. Running of the v3.0 immunoSEQ assay took place at survey level. Sequenced by immunoSEQ multiplex PCR; TCRdb stores in-frame clones only, minus some. The sample lists tens of thousands of clones; approximately 80% were seen once. Of note for this clone: What it recognizes is unknown.

This chain joins TRBV5-1 and TRBJ2-6; tentative D call: TRBD1 (6 bases). The receptor comes from a middle-aged man with HIV. The specimen comprised unsorted PBMCs, sampled 1.6 years after starting antiretroviral therapy. The DNA for the CDR3 is TGCGCCAGCAGCCAAACAGGGATTTTCTCTGGGGCCAACGTCCTGACTTTC. Its translation is CASSQTGIFSGANVLTF.